The 18 T cell receptor beta chains given below trace back to one sample, sequenced in a study of CD8 T cells in Susac syndrome. After extraction with the RNeasy kit, about 0.45 to 1 ug of the RNA was reverse transcribed using random hexamers. TCRdb ran MiXCR on the immunoSEQ multiplex PCR reads and lists one entry per CDR3 protein. The data contain 150,000 to 200,000 distinct CDR3 sequences, 85% to 95% of them singletons. The sequenced sample was CD4+ T cells from PBMCs. The origin of the receptors is a human donor in good health.

V and J are TRBV28 and TRBJ1-5; D unclear. This CDR3 spans 15 amino acids. Trimming cost V 8 bases and J 2 bases, with 16 bases left between them. Per germline, CDR1 MDHEN and CDR2 SYDVKM. The CDR3 DNA follows: TGTGCCAGCTCTTCGGTAGGAGTGGGCAATCAGCCCCAGCATTTT. Translated, it gives CASSSVGVGNQPQHF.

This sequence joins TRBV3-1 and TRBJ2-5, with 7 bases lining up with TRBD2. The germline gives CDR1 LGHDT, CDR2 YNNKEL (reference sequence). V trimming: 5 bases; J trimming: 5 bases; junction bases outside the gene matches: 5. The CDR3 is 13 residues long. CDR3 in amino acids: CASSSGLVETQYF. CDR3 DNA sequence: TGTGCCAGCAGCTCTGGACTAGTGGAGACCCAGTACTTC.

This chain uses TRBV30 with TRBJ2-2; TRBD1 aligns across 8 bases. J lost 5 bases, V lost 5 bases, and 4 bases had no gene match. The CDR3 has 13 amino acids. Germline-derived CDR1 and CDR2 are GTSNPN and SVGIG (reference sequence). The CDR3 loop reads CAWAGGHTGELFF. The DNA for the CDR3 is TGTGCCTGGGCAGGGGGCCATACCGGGGAGCTGTTTTTT. Drawing the rest from reference TRBV30 and TRBJ2-2, the complete variable domain is SQTIHQWPATLVQPVGSPLSLECTVEGTSNPNLYWYRQAAGRGLQLLFYSVGIGQISSEVPQNLSASRPQDRQFILSSKKLLLSDSGFYLCAWAGGHTGELFFGEGSRLTVL.

The rearrangement joins TRBV20-1 to TRBJ1-1; D remains unclear. Germline loops: CDR1 DFQATT, CDR2 SNEGSKA (reference sequence). V was shortened by 4 bases and J by 1 base, with 13 bases between the two germline ends. The CDR3 has 14 amino acids. The CDR3 sequence: CSAILPLRNTEAFF. CDR3 DNA: TGCAGTGCTATCCTTCCCCTCCGGAACACTGAAGCTTTCTTT.

The V call is TRBV28, the J call TRBJ1-2; 8 bases align to TRBD1. The length of the CDR3 is 15 residues. The trim removed 3 bases at V and 5 bases at J, leaving 8 bases unmatched. The V gene's germline CDR1 is MDHEN and CDR2 SYDVKM. CDR3 in amino acids: CASSFRGRTIYGYTF. The CDR3 DNA sequence: TGTGCCAGCAGTTTCAGGGGGCGGACTATTTATGGCTACACCTTC.

The rearrangement links TRBV3-1 to TRBJ1-1, with D perhaps matching TRBD1 (6 bases). Trimming cost V 0 bases and J 4 bases, with 15 bases left between them. The CDR3 is made up of 16 amino acids. Germline V gene data show CDR1 as LGHDT and CDR2 as YNNKEL (reference sequence). The CDR3 nucleotides are TGTGCCAGCAGCCAAGAACGGGGGGCGCTGAGCACTGAAGCTTTCTTT. Amino acids: CASSQERGALSTEAFF.

The chain employs TRBV7-2 and TRBJ1-2, with D unclear. The CDR3 has 15 amino acids. The ends were cut back, 4 bases at V and 5 bases at J, with 17 bases in the middle. Germline V CDR1 and CDR2: SGHTA, FQGNSA. The CDR3 is CASSSIPGSSYGYTF. The CDR3 DNA reads as TGTGCCAGCAGCTCAATACCGGGCTCCTCGTATGGCTACACCTTC.

This chain uses TRBV7-2 with TRBJ2-1; no clear D gene. Germline V gene lookup returns CDR1 SGHTA and CDR2 FQGNSA. Trimming cost V 5 bases and J 8 bases, with 10 bases left between them. The CDR3 spans 12 residues. In DNA, the CDR3 is TGTGCCAGCAGCCGCCGCCGGGATGAGCAGTTCTTC. Amino acids: CASSRRRDEQFF.

The chain is built from TRBV7-9 and TRBJ1-1; the D is unclear. Trimming shortened V by 3 bases and J by 1 base, and 9 bases separated the two germline ends. The CDR3 is 14 amino acids. Per the germline V gene, CDR1 is SEHNR and CDR2 is FQNEAQ (reference sequence). The CDR3 reads CASSFGSRNTEAFF. In DNA, the CDR3 is TGTGCCAGCAGCTTTGGCAGCCGGAACACTGAAGCTTTCTTT.

The genes are TRBV9 and TRBJ2-2; possible D gene TRBD1, 6 bases. V was cut by 5 bases and J by 4 bases, with 15 bases left in between. CDR3 length: 15 amino acids. Germline lookup yields CDR1 SGDLS and CDR2 YYNGEE. CDR3 in DNA: TGTGCCAGCAGATCTCACAGGGAGAGCACCGGGGAGCTGTTTTTT. Protein sequence: CASRSHRESTGELFF.

The genes are TRBV6-5 and TRBJ2-5; 8 bases are a match to TRBD2. The CDR3 totals 16 residues. Germline CDR1 and CDR2: MNHEY and SVGAGI. With V trimmed by 0 bases and J by 6 bases, 9 bases remained unmatched. CDR3 nucleotide sequence: TGTGCCAGCAGTTACTCCGGGGGGGGTTCCCTAAAGACCCAGTACTTC. It encodes CASSYSGGGSLKTQYF.

J is TRBJ2-7 and V is TRBV6-1; weak D call: TRBD2 (6 bases). Trimming took off 5 bases at V and 7 bases at J, with 18 bases between the two ends. Germline V gene data show CDR1 as MNHNS and CDR2 as SASEGT. This CDR3 spans 14 amino acids. The chain's CDR3 is CASSPTGGVGEQYF. The DNA of the CDR3 is TGTGCCAGCAGTCCCACTGGAGGGGTCGGAGAGCAGTACTTC.

This chain links TRBV30 with TRBJ2-7; 7 bases align to TRBD1. The V segment lost 4 bases and the J segment 5 bases; nucleotides outside the gene matches: 11. CDR1 GTSNPN and CDR2 SVGIG come from the germline V gene (reference sequence). CDR3 length: 14 amino acids. The chain's CDR3 is CAWKGTVPSDEQYF. The DNA of the CDR3 is TGTGCCTGGAAAGGGACAGTCCCTTCCGACGAGCAGTACTTC.

DNA of the CDR3: TGCAGCGTTGTAAAGTCCGGAGGCAACACCATATATTTT. Translated, it gives CSVVKSGGNTIYF. The rearrangement uses TRBV29-1 and TRBJ1-3; no clear D. Trimming pared 4 bases from V and 7 bases from J, leaving 14 bases between. Germline-derived CDR1 and CDR2 are SQVTM and ANQGSEA. The CDR3 is 13 amino acids.

The chain couples TRBV6-5 to TRBJ2-1, with D perhaps TRBD1 (5 bases). V was pared by 10 bases and J by 8 bases, with 24 bases between. This CDR3 is 15 amino acids long. CDR1 MNHEY and CDR2 SVGAGI come from the germline V gene. In nucleotides, the CDR3 is TGTGCCACCTCCCCCGCCAGGGCTCCTAGGGATGAGCAGTTCTTC. It codes for CATSPARAPRDEQFF.

The chain combines TRBV2 with TRBJ2-3; tentatively, D is TRBD2 (7 bases). The CDR3 is 14 amino acids. Trimming pared 6 bases from V and 6 bases from J, leaving 16 bases between. Germline CDR1 is SNHLY and CDR2 is FYNNEI. The CDR3 is CASSGGGGVDTQYF. CDR3 bases: TGTGCCAGCAGCGGCGGAGGGGGGGTTGATACGCAGTATTTT.

This clonotype was recorded only once. V gene TRBV29-1 combines with J gene TRBJ1-1; D ambiguous. Germline-derived CDR1 and CDR2 are SQVTM and ANQGSEA. The CDR3 contains 12 residues. The CDR3 loop is CSGSGPNTEAFF. The CDR3 nucleotides are TGCAGTGGTTCGGGCCCGAACACTGAAGCTTTCTTT.

The CDR3 region is CASSESPRGPNQPQHF. The DNA of the CDR3 is TGTGCCAGCAGCGAAAGCCCCCGAGGACCCAATCAGCCCCAGCATTTT. The chain has TRBV27 and TRBJ1-5, with no clear D. The CDR3 is 16 amino acids. Germline CDR1 is MNHEY and CDR2 is SMNVEV (reference sequence). Trimming removed 6 bases at V and 3 bases at J, with 18 bases between.